Following are 31 T cell receptor beta chains from one sample sequenced in a study of blood T cell repertoires in COVID-19. Repertoires were generated with immunoSEQ multiplex PCR, while TCRdb's copy carries only in-frame clones and drops some. The sample gives 440,000 or so clones, approximately 89% of which show up once; about 1.4% is in the top ten. The sequencing input was peripheral blood. Receptors originate from a woman aged 40 to 50 with COVID-19, enrolled during active disease.

This clone was detected only once. This sequence joins TRBV4-3 and TRBJ2-5; TRBD2 aligns across 9 bases. V shed 4 bases and J 0 bases; nucleotides not matched to a gene: 6. This CDR3 is 16 amino acids long. Per the germline V gene, CDR1 is LGHNA and CDR2 is YSLEER. The CDR3 protein is CASSLSGGSYQETQYF. The CDR3 coding sequence is TGCGCCAGCAGCCTTAGCGGGGGTTCGTACCAAGAGACCCAGTACTTC.

The rearrangement links TRBV5-5 to TRBJ1-2; a possible D gene is TRBD1 (6 bases). Germline V gives CDR1 SGHKS, CDR2 YYEKEE (reference sequence). V dropped 1 base and J dropped 6 bases, with 10 bases sitting between them. The CDR3 is 13 residues long. CDR3 protein: CASSLFSGDGYTF. CDR3 nucleotide sequence: TGTGCCAGCAGCTTGTTTTCAGGGGATGGCTACACCTTC.

The chain has TRBV19 and TRBJ2-1, with 12 positions matching TRBD2. V was pared by 6 bases and J by 2 bases, with 8 bases of the junction left unmatched. Germline V gene sequence: CDR1 LNHDA, CDR2 SQIVND (reference sequence). This CDR3 region has 17 residues. CDR3 DNA sequence: TGTGCCAGTAGGGTTCTAGCGGGAGGGCCTCCCTACAATGAGCAGTTCTTC. Encoded protein: CASRVLAGGPPYNEQFF. The full variable domain, rest sourced from reference TRBV19 and TRBJ2-1, is DGGITQSPKYLFRKEGQNVTLSCEQNLNHDAMYWYRQDPGQGLRLIYYSQIVNDFQKGDIAEGYSVSREKKESFPLTVTSAQKNPTAFYLCASRVLAGGPPYNEQFFGPGTRLTVL.

The chain uses TRBV2 and TRBJ1-2; 7 nucleotides line up with TRBD1. With V trimmed by 7 bases and J by 4 bases, 12 bases remained unmatched. There are 15 residues in the CDR3. The germline gives CDR1 SNHLY, CDR2 FYNNEI. The CDR3 sequence is CASTNRGAGVYGYTF. The CDR3 DNA reads as TGTGCCAGCACAAACAGGGGAGCTGGCGTCTATGGCTACACCTTC.

V is TRBV5-6 and J is TRBJ1-5, with a possible D match to TRBD1 (5 bases). The ends were cut back, 4 bases at V and 0 bases at J, with 20 bases in the middle. In germline, CDR1 is SGHDT, CDR2 YYEEEE. The CDR3 sequence is 18 residues long. The CDR3 DNA reads as TGTGCCAGCAGCCCTGCGTCTTGGGGCGAGTATAGCAATCAGCCCCAGCATTTT. Amino acid sequence: CASSPASWGEYSNQPQHF.

This clone appeared once. The chain links TRBV14 to TRBJ2-7; 7 nucleotides agree with TRBD1. Germline trimming cut 3 bases from V and 5 bases from J; bases unmatched to any gene: 10. This CDR3 is built from 15 residues. Germline CDR1 is SGHDN and CDR2 is FVKESK. The CDR3 reads CASSQTGQGEDEQYF. CDR3 DNA sequence: TGTGCCAGCAGCCAGACGGGGCAGGGGGAAGACGAGCAGTACTTC.

This rearrangement joins TRBV2 to TRBJ1-4, with 7 bases that match TRBD1. Trimming at V came to 4 bases and at J to 4 bases, leaving 9 bases not matched to a gene. Per germline, CDR1 SNHLY and CDR2 FYNNEI. CDR3 length: 16 residues. CDR3 sequence reads: CASSVDRQGYNEKLFF. CDR3 coding DNA: TGTGCCAGCAGTGTGGACAGGCAAGGATATAATGAAAAACTGTTTTTT.

This chain connects TRBV28 to TRBJ1-1; D is unresolved. The V gene's germline CDR1 is MDHEN and CDR2 SYDVKM. The CDR3 has 11 amino acids. V was pared by 2 bases and J by 8 bases, with 6 bases between. The CDR3 coding sequence is TGTGCCAGCAGTTTAAATCTCGAAGCTTTCTTT. This translates into CASSLNLEAFF.

This chain links TRBV5-4 with TRBJ1-6; 9 bases map to TRBD1. The germline CDR1 and CDR2 sequences are SGHNT and YYREEE (reference sequence). This CDR3 region has 17 residues. V dropped 4 bases and J dropped 0; count of bases not matched to a gene: 5. Written as DNA, the CDR3 is TGTGCCAGCAGCCGGGGGACAGGGAGCTCCTATAATTCACCCCTCCACTTT. It specifies CASSRGTGSSYNSPLHF.

The V and J genes are TRBV6-5 and TRBJ1-1, with TRBD1 identical over 9 bases. Trimming cost V 6 bases and J 4 bases; bases outside gene matches: 9. The CDR3 has 15 residues. CDR1 MNHEY and CDR2 SVGAGI come from the germline V gene. For the CDR3, the DNA is TGTGCCAGCAGCCAACTGGAGGGACAGGGCACTGAAGCTTTCTTT. Residues: CASSQLEGQGTEAFF.

The chain combines TRBV18 with TRBJ1-1; 8 bases map to TRBD1. There are 13 residues in the CDR3. The germline gives CDR1 KGHSH, CDR2 LQKENI. J gave up 14 bases and V 4 bases, and 12 bases lay outside the gene matches. CDR3 sequence (DNA): TGTGCCAGCTCACTCCTGGACAGGGAGGTTAGCTTCTTT. Its protein is CASSLLDREVSFF.

V and J are TRBV18 and TRBJ2-3; 12 nucleotides match TRBD2. Germline V gene data show CDR1 as KGHSH and CDR2 as LQKENI. V was clipped by 6 bases and J by 3 bases; unmatched bases: 13. The CDR3 covers 18 residues. The CDR3 protein is CASSQSPSGGARTDTQYF. The CDR3, as DNA: TGTGCCAGCTCGCAGAGTCCTAGCGGGGGGGCCAGGACAGATACGCAGTATTTT.

This chain uses TRBV4-2 with TRBJ1-5; possible D gene TRBD1, 5 bases. The CDR3 runs 17 residues. CDR1 is LGHNA, CDR2 YNFKEQ, per germline. V was clipped by 1 base and J by 3 bases, with 16 bases between them. The CDR3 here is CASSQGTGFPFNQPQHF. The CDR3 bases are TGTGCCAGCAGCCAAGGCACAGGTTTCCCATTCAATCAGCCCCAGCATTTT.

The V call is TRBV12-3 or TRBV12-4, the J call TRBJ1-5, with a weak D call TRBD1 (5 bases). The CDR3 spans 13 residues. V dropped 8 bases and J dropped 5 bases, with 13 bases sitting between them. The CDR3 DNA reads as TGTGCCAGCTGCTGGAGGGGATATCAGCCCCAGCATTTT. Residues: CASCWRGYQPQHF.

V usage is TRBV2 and J usage is TRBJ2-2, with a possible D match to TRBD2 (5 bases). The CDR3 is 15 residues long. Trimming left V 4 bases short and J 2 bases short, with 11 bases between. Germline CDR1 reads SNHLY; CDR2 reads FYNNEI. The CDR3 nucleotides read TGTGCCAGCAGTGCCGAGGGCGTAAACACCGGGGAGCTGTTTTTT. It specifies CASSAEGVNTGELFF. Variable domain in full (rest from reference TRBV2 and TRBJ2-2): EPEVTQTPSHQVTQMGQEVILRCVPISNHLYFYWYRQILGQKVEFLVSFYNNEISEKSEIFDDQFSVERPDGSNFTLKIRSTKLEDSAMYFCASSAEGVNTGELFFGEGSRLTVL.

CDR3 sequence reads: CASSFSRRDSNSPTYEQYF. DNA of the CDR3: TGTGCCAGCAGCTTCTCGAGAAGGGACAGCAACTCACCAACCTACGAGCAGTACTTC. The chain has TRBV5-6 and TRBJ2-7, with TRBD1 matching 7 bases. This CDR3 spans 19 amino acids. Per germline, CDR1 SGHDT and CDR2 YYEEEE. With V trimmed by 2 bases and J by 2 bases, 19 bases remained unmatched.

This CDR3 is CASSPSPRNEQFF. CDR3 nucleotides: TGTGCCAGCAGCCCTTCCCCGAGGAATGAGCAGTTCTTC. V gene TRBV7-2 combines with J gene TRBJ2-1, with D hard to call. Trimming pared 5 bases from V and 7 bases from J, leaving 12 bases between. CDR3 length: 13 amino acids. Germline values: CDR1 SGHTA, CDR2 FQGNSA.

The chain couples TRBV27 to TRBJ1-6; possible D gene TRBD1, 5 bases. The germline V gene encodes CDR1 MNHEY and CDR2 SMNVEV (reference sequence). The V and J ends lost 7 bases and 10 bases respectively, with 14 bases between them. The CDR3 spans 13 residues. The CDR3 sequence is CASTPQGMSPLHF. In nucleotides, the CDR3 is TGTGCCAGCACCCCCCAGGGAATGTCACCCCTCCACTTT.

This clone was detected only once. One junction end does not reproduce the germline sequence, and a read error may be involved. The rearrangement links TRBV7-2 to TRBJ1-2; maybe TRBD1 (5 bases). The CDR3 is 12 amino acids. Per the germline V gene, CDR1 is SGHTA and CDR2 is FQGNSA. CDR3 sequence (DNA): TGTGCCAGCAGCTGGGGGGAGAATGGCTGCACCTTC. Translating it yields CASSWGENGCTF.

Comments on this clone: Additional DNA sequences in this sample encode the identical CDR3. J is TRBJ1-2 and V is TRBV28, with 7 bases that match TRBD1. Germline CDR1 is MDHEN and CDR2 is SYDVKM. J gave up 4 bases and V 8 bases, and 1 base lay outside the gene matches. This CDR3 has 11 residues. This CDR3 reads CASGTVYGYTF. The CDR3 region has the DNA TGTGCCAGCGGGACAGTCTATGGCTACACCTTC.

The rearrangement uses TRBV27 and TRBJ2-3, with 8 bases fitting TRBD1. Germline loops: CDR1 MNHEY, CDR2 SMNVEV (reference sequence). Trimming at V came to 7 bases and at J to 7 bases, leaving 10 bases not matched to a gene. The CDR3 covers 14 residues. The CDR3 loop reads CASKQGVTGNTQYF. CDR3 DNA: TGTGCCAGCAAACAGGGGGTGACGGGAAATACGCAGTATTTT.

The genes are TRBV7-9 and TRBJ1-3; 9 nucleotides line up with TRBD1. V dropped 2 bases and J dropped 4; count of bases not matched to a gene: 12. CDR3 size: 18 residues. Germline V gives CDR1 SEHNR, CDR2 FQNEAQ (reference sequence). The CDR3 region has the DNA TGTGCCAGCAGCTTAAACCTCGGACAGGGGACTACCGGAAACACCATATATTTT. Amino acids: CASSLNLGQGTTGNTIYF.

The V and J genes are TRBV27 and TRBJ1-5; tentative D call: TRBD1 (5 bases). The CDR3 contains 17 residues. Trimming pared 6 bases from V and 3 bases from J, leaving 21 bases between. CDR1 MNHEY and CDR2 SMNVEV come from the germline V gene (reference sequence). This chain's CDR3 is CASRTLAGMGNNQPQHF. CDR3 sequence (DNA): TGTGCCAGCAGAACACTAGCAGGGATGGGGAACAATCAGCCCCAGCATTTT.

As regards this clone: The sample has other DNA sequences that encode this CDR3 too. CDR3 loop: CAWSRGEKLFF. The DNA of the CDR3 is TGTGCCTGGAGTCGGGGTGAAAAACTGTTTTTT. This sequence joins TRBV30 and TRBJ1-4; D gene uncertain. V lost 2 bases to trimming and J lost 7 bases, with 5 bases between them. The CDR3 sequence is 11 residues long. Germline V gives CDR1 GTSNPN, CDR2 SVGIG (reference sequence).

The chain has TRBV19 and TRBJ1-2; the D is unclear. CDR1 is LNHDA and CDR2 is SQIVND in the germline V gene (reference sequence). Between the trimmed V and J ends, which lost 4 bases and 8 bases, there was a span of 8 bases. This CDR3 contains 11 residues. The CDR3 sequence: CASSTLSGYTF. DNA of the CDR3: TGTGCCAGTAGTACTCTGTCGGGCTACACCTTC.

The rearrangement joins TRBV30 to TRBJ2-7; 7 bases line up with TRBD1. The J segment lost 4 bases and the V segment lost 2 bases, leaving 14 bases of the junction unmatched. The V gene's germline CDR1 is GTSNPN and CDR2 SVGIG (reference sequence). CDR3 size: 16 residues. The CDR3 loop is CAWSNGDRDGRYEQYF. The DNA for the CDR3 is TGTGCCTGGAGTAACGGAGACAGGGATGGTCGGTACGAGCAGTACTTC.

V and J are TRBV4-1 and TRBJ2-1, with 9 bases that match TRBD1. This CDR3 has 16 residues. Germline V gives CDR1 MGHRA, CDR2 YSYEKL. The junction had 7 bases not matched to a gene; V was cut back by 3 bases and J by 4 bases. CDR3 in DNA: TGCGCCAGCAGCCACGAAACAGGGGGCGCTTACAATGAGCAGTTCTTC. Amino acid sequence: CASSHETGGAYNEQFF.

The V and J genes are TRBV9 and TRBJ2-1, with 10 bases that match TRBD2. After removal of 7 bases from V and 9 bases from J, the junction contained 16 bases not matched to a gene. Germline V gene data show CDR1 as SGDLS and CDR2 as YYNGEE. The CDR3 sequence is 16 residues long. CDR3 sequence (DNA): TGTGCCAGCGCTAGAAGCGGGGGGGCGGATTTGGCTGAGCAGTTCTTC. Translated, it gives CASARSGGADLAEQFF.

This chain links TRBV27 with TRBJ2-7; 10 bases align to TRBD1. The CDR3 runs to 15 residues. Germline CDR1 reads MNHEY; CDR2 reads SMNVEV (reference sequence). V dropped 5 bases and J dropped 3; count of bases not matched to a gene: 7. CDR3 amino acids: CASSRFGTGDYEQYF. The CDR3 nucleotides read TGTGCCAGCAGTCGGTTCGGGACAGGGGACTACGAGCAGTACTTC.

A note on this clone: At the DNA level, this CDR3 is encoded by other sequences in the same sample as well. This rearrangement joins TRBV14 to TRBJ1-1; TRBD1 matches 11 bases. The CDR3 covers 15 residues. Germline V gives CDR1 SGHDN, CDR2 FVKESK. Losses at the gene ends were 4 bases for V and 2 bases for J; bases not matched to a gene: 3. CDR3 sequence (DNA): TGTGCCAGCAGCCTTAGGACAGGGGGCAACACTGAAGCTTTCTTT. This codes for CASSLRTGGNTEAFF. Drawing the rest from reference TRBV14 and TRBJ1-1, the complete variable domain is EAGVTQFPSHSVIEKGQTVTLRCDPISGHDNLYWYRRVMGKEIKFLLHFVKESKQDESGMPNNRFLAERTGGTYSTLKVQPAELEDSGVYFCASSLRTGGNTEAFFGQGTRLTVV.

The chain joins TRBV19 to TRBJ2-7; 11 bases map to TRBD2. Germline values: CDR1 LNHDA, CDR2 SQIVND (reference sequence). The trim removed 6 bases at V and 6 bases at J, leaving 10 bases unmatched. There are 15 residues in the CDR3. The CDR3 nucleotides read TGTGCCAGTAGCACTAAAACTAGCGGGAGCTCCGAGCAGTACTTC. Protein product: CASSTKTSGSSEQYF.